This T cell receptor beta chain came from a study of a mutant IDH1 vaccine in newly diagnosed glioma. Whole-study context: Radiotherapy, temozolomide, or both had been given previously, and both were given to most.

With respect to this clone: What it binds is unknown.

Study findings and constraints: The occurrence of vaccine-induced immune responses was seen in 93.3% of patients.

Indicated time point: baseline, week 1 (first vaccination visit). Treatment denoted: pre-vaccination baseline after standard-of-care therapy. Each astrocytoma in the donors was new, WHO grade 3 or 4, IDH1-mutant and ATRX-lost. This CDR3 spans 9 amino acids. Produced via immunoSEQ multiplex PCR; TCRdb's table is partial and in-frame only. This sample has about 88,000 clones; over 75% occur once, and the top ten carry less than 5.5%. The TCR sequence derives from a man aged 40-49 years with glioma. Some clones in this sample may be carry-over from other donors' samples. This material consisted of PBMCs, taken from a glioma patient treated with radiotherapy, temozolomide or both. The J gene is TRBJ2-2, the V gene TRBV21-1. TRBV21-1 is a pseudogene locus. The CDR3 region is CASRGELFF. CDR3 coding DNA: TGTGCCAGCAGGGGGGAGCTGTTTTTT.